This TCR beta chain was sequenced for a study of tumor-infiltrating lymphocytes in primary liver carcinoma. From germline, CDR1 is SEHNR and CDR2 FQNEAQ (reference sequence). With 3 bases clipped from V and 3 bases from J, the junction kept 4 bases outside the gene matches. This CDR3 has 15 amino acids. In addition to blood RNA drawn from unsorted whole blood, germline DNA was extracted. This clonotype was observed a handful of times. The investigators made TCR beta cDNA from approximately 0.5 ug total RNA, using a constant-region primer. Libraries covering TCR beta were generated through three nested multiplex PCR rounds (using a slightly modified ARM-PCR). The first two PCR rounds used TRBV1-TRBV30 primers with a Cbeta primer, approximately 10 cycles each. TCRdb reprocessed the multiplex PCR reads via MiXCR and lists one record per CDR3 protein. The sample has approximately 310,000 distinct CDR3 sequences; roughly 60% are singletons.

This receptor was taken from a man aged 40-55 years with primary liver carcinoma and hepatitis B virus infection. Sequences were obtained from peripheral blood. The V call is TRBV7-9, the J call TRBJ2-5, with 10 bases fitting TRBD1. The CDR3 sequence: CASSFWTGGEETQYF. Written as DNA, the CDR3 is TGTGCCAGCAGCTTCTGGACAGGGGGAGAAGAGACCCAGTACTTC. The variable domain in full, with the rest retrieved from reference TRBV7-9 and TRBJ2-5, is DTGVSQNPRHKITKRGQNVTFRCDPISEHNRLYWYRQTLGQGPEFLTYFQNEAQLEKSRLLSDRFSAERPKGSFSTLEIQRTEQGDSAMYLCASSFWTGGEETQYFGPGTRLLVL.